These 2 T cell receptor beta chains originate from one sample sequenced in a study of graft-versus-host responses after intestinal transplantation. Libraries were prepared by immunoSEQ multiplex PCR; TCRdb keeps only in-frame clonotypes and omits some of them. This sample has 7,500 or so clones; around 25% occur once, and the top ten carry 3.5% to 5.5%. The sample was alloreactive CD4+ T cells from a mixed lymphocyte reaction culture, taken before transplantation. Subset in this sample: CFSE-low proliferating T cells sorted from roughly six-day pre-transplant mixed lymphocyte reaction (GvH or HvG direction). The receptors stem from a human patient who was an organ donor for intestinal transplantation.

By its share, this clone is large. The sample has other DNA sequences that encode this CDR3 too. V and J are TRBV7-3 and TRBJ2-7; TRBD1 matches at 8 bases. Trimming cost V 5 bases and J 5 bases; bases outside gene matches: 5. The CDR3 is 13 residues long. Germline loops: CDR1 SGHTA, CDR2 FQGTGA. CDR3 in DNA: TGTGCCAGCAGCCTACGGACAGGGAACGAGCAGTACTTC. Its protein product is CASSLRTGNEQYF.

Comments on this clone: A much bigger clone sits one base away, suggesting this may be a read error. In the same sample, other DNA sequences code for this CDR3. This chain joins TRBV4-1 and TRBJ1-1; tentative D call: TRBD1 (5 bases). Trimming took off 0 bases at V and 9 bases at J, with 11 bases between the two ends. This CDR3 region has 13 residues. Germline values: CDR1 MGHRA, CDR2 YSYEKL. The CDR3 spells CASSQDPQAKAFF. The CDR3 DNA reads TGCGCCAGCAGCCAAGATCCACAGGCTAAAGCTTTCTTT.